This TCR beta chain was documented in a study of blood T cell repertoires in COVID-19. Whole-study context: PBMCs, B-cell-depleted T cells, or T cells were the source of the cDNA or gDNA that made up the material.

The Seattle patients joined while their infection was active and were tracked longitudinally afterward. Per the study methods: Counts of nucleated cells, estimated from reference gene primer amplification, were obtained. Clones were sequenced by immunoSEQ multiplex PCR, and TCRdb holds only the in-frame ones, with some missing. V and J calls and clone size come straight from that table; D and trimming were deduced from the DNA. Seen here are over 200,000 clones, around 90% observed once, and the top ten hold around 0.84%. This CDR3 contains 16 residues. Germline V gene lookup returns CDR1 SGHAT and CDR2 FQNNGV. Trimming cost V 5 bases and J 4 bases; bases outside gene matches: 14.

The sequenced sample was peripheral blood. This TCR derives from a man between 60 and 70 years old with COVID-19, enrolled during active disease. This chain joins TRBV11-2 and TRBJ2-7; TRBD1 agrees at 7 bases. CDR3 nucleotides: TGTGCCAGCAGCCTCCTCCCCGGGACAGATAATTACGAGCAGTACTTC. The encoded protein is CASSLLPGTDNYEQYF.